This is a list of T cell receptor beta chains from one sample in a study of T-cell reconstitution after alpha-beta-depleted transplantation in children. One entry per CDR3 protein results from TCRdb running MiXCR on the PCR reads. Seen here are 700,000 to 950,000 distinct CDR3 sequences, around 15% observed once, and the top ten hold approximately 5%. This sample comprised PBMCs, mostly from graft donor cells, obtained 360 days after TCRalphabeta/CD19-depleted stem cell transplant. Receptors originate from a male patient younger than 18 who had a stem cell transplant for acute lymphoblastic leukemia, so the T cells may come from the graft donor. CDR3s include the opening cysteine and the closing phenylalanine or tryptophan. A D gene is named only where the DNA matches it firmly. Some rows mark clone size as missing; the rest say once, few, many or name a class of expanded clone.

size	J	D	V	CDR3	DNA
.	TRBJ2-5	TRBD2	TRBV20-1	CSAREELAGEQPQETQYF	TGCAGTGCTAGAGAGGAACTAGCGGGAGAGCAACCCCAAGAGACCCAGTACTTC
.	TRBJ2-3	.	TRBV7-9	CASSRTDGSTDTQYF	TGTGCCAGCAGCCGAACGGACGGTAGCACAGATACGCAGTATTTT
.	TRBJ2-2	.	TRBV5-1	CASKGWTDNTGELFF	TGCGCCAGCAAGGGGTGGACAGATAACACCGGGGAGCTGTTTTTT
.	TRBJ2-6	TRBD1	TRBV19	CASRPPGTGASGANVLTF	TGTGCCAGTAGGCCACCCGGGACAGGGGCCTCTGGGGCCAACGTCCTGACTTTC
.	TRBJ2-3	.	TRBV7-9	CASSLGWRTDTQYF	TGTGCCAGCAGCTTAGGGTGGCGGACAGATACGCAGTATTTT
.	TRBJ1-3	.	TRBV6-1	CASSQDRSSGNTIYF	TGTGCCAGCAGTCAAGACAGGAGCTCTGGAAACACCATATATTTT
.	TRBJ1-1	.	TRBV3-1	CASSQDRREACF	TGTGCCAGCAGCCAAGACAGGCGGGAAGCTTGCTTT
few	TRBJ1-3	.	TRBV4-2	CASSQHVTGSSGNTIYF	TGTGCCAGCAGCCAGCATGTTACAGGGAGCTCTGGAAACACCATATATTTT
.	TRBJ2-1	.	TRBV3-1	CASSEDYPTERNEQFF	TGTGCCAGCAGCGAGGACTATCCCACCGAGAGGAATGAGCAGTTCTTC
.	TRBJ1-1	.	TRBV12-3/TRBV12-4	CASRTDLVGTEAFF	TGTGCCAGCAGGACCGATCTCGTAGGCACTGAAGCTTTCTTT
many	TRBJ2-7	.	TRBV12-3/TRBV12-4	CASSLLLYEQYF	TGTGCCAGCAGTTTGCTCCTCTACGAGCAGTACTTC
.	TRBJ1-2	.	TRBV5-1	CASSLSPNGGYTF	TGCGCCAGCAGCTTGAGCCCGAACGGGGGCTACACCTTC
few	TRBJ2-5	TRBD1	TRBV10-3	CAISELGQKETQYF	TGTGCCATCAGTGAGTTGGGACAGAAAGAGACCCAGTACTTC
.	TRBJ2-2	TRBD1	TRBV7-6	CASSWDRPNTGELFF	TGTGCCAGCAGCTGGGACAGGCCAAACACCGGGGAGCTGTTTTTT
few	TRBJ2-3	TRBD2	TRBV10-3	CAISVSGSTDTQYF	TGTGCCATCAGTGTTAGCGGGAGCACAGATACGCAGTATTTT
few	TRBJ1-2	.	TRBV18	CASSSGQLNNYGYTF	TGTGCCAGCTCATCTGGACAGTTAAACAACTATGGCTACACCTTC
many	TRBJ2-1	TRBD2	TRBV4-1	CASSSLGLAGYNEQFF	TGCGCCAGCAGTTCCTTGGGGCTAGCGGGTTACAATGAGCAGTTCTTC
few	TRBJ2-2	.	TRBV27	CASSFWGAYGELFF	TGTGCCAGCAGTTTTTGGGGGGCTTACGGGGAGCTGTTTTTT
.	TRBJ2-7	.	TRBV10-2	CASSGPDYEQYF	TGCGCCAGCAGTGGTCCCGACTACGAGCAGTACTTC
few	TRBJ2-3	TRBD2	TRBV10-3	CAISESGVEYF	TGTGCCATCAGTGAAAGCGGGGTCGAGTATTTT
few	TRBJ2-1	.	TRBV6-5	CASSWTRGNNEQFF	TGTGCCAGCAGTTGGACAAGAGGAAACAATGAGCAGTTCTTC
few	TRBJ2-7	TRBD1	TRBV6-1	CASSDRGMDYEQYF	TGTGCCAGCAGCGACAGGGGAATGGACTACGAGCAGTACTTC
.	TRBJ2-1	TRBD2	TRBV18	CASSPPRTSGRAVYNEQFF	TGTGCCAGCTCACCACCTAGGACTAGCGGGAGGGCCGTGTACAATGAGCAGTTCTTC
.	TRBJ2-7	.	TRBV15	CATSRGPFRNQVFEQYF	TGTGCCACCAGCAGAGGCCCCTTCAGGAATCAGGTGTTCGAGCAGTACTTC
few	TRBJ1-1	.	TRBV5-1	CASSLSVQGEAFF	TGCGCCAGCAGCTTGTCCGTGCAGGGTGAAGCTTTCTTT
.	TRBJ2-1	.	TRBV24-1	CATSDTGEGRSYNEQFF	TGTGCCACCAGTGATACAGGGGAGGGGCGCTCCTACAATGAGCAGTTCTTC
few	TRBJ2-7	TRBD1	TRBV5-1	CASKQGQGYEQYF	TGCGCCAGCAAACAGGGACAGGGCTACGAGCAGTACTTC
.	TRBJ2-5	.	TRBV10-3	CAISGRSETQYF	TGTGCCATCAGTGGGAGGTCGGAGACCCAGTACTTC
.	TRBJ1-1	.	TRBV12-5	CASQVMAVMNTEAFF	TGTGCTAGCCAAGTAATGGCGGTCATGAACACTGAAGCTTTCTTT
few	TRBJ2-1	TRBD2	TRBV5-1	CASSKPSGSSYNEQFF	TGCGCCAGCAGCAAGCCTAGCGGGAGCTCCTACAATGAGCAGTTCTTC
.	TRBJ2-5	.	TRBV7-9	CASRSERAALRGTQYF	TGTGCCAGCAGATCAGAACGGGCTGCTTTAAGGGGGACCCAGTACTTC
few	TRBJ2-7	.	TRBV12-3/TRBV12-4	CASSLGRNRERLRGYEQYF	TGTGCCAGCAGTTTGGGAAGAAACAGGGAACGGCTACGAGGCTACGAGCAGTACTTC
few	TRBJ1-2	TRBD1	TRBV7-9	CASSHPSTGSGYTF	TGTGCCAGCAGCCACCCGTCGACAGGGTCTGGCTACACCTTC
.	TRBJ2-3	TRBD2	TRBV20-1	CSARLAGAMLTDTQYF	TGCAGTGCTAGACTAGCGGGAGCAATGTTGACAGATACGCAGTATTTT
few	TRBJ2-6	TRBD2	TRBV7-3	CASSLYPWSGRRTGANVLTF	TGTGCCAGCAGCTTATACCCCTGGAGCGGGAGAAGGACTGGGGCCAACGTCCTGACTTTC
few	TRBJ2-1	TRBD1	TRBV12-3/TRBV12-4	CASSLATGRNEQFF	TGTGCCAGCAGTTTAGCGACAGGGCGGAATGAGCAGTTCTTC
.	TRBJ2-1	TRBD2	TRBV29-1	CSVETGTRDTYNEQFF	TGCAGCGTCGAAACAGGGACTAGGGATACCTACAATGAGCAGTTCTTC
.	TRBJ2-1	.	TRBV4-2	CAMSPSSVKAKNEQFF	TGTGCCATGAGCCCTTCTAGCGTAAAGGCTAAGAATGAGCAGTTCTTC
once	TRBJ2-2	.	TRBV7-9	CASSLFSGELFF	TGTGCCAGCAGCTTATTTTCCGGGGAGCTGTTTTTT
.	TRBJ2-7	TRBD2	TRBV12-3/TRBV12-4	CASSFLAGAPSEQYF	TGTGCCAGCAGTTTTCTAGCGGGAGCGCCCAGCGAGCAGTACTTC
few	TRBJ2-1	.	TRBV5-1	CASSLARYSYNEQFF	TGCGCCAGCAGCTTGGCTCGGTACTCCTACAATGAGCAGTTCTTC
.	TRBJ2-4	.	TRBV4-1	CASSQGVGNIQYF	TGCGCCAGCAGCCAAGGGGTAGGAAACATTCAGTACTTC
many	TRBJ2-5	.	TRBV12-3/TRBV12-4	CASSLVVWSGEKETQYF	TGTGCCAGCAGTTTAGTAGTTTGGAGTGGGGAAAAAGAGACCCAGTACTTC